The 27 T cell receptor beta chains in this list originate from one sample, sequenced in a study of siplizumab effects on memory and regulatory T cells. The method was immunoSEQ multiplex PCR; TCRdb's version includes in-frame clones alone and lacks a portion of them. This table holds over 35,000 clones, roughly 90% found once. The sequencing sample was made of naive CD4+ T cells sorted from blood. The receptors come from a human donor in good health.

The chain links TRBV4-1 to TRBJ1-3, with D perhaps TRBD1 (5 bases). This CDR3 spans 16 amino acids. V lost 4 bases and J lost 0, with 13 bases in between. The germline gives CDR1 MGHRA, CDR2 YSYEKL. Written as DNA, the CDR3 is TGCGCCAGCAGCCTAGGGGCCGCCTACTCTGGAAACACCATATATTTT. Translating it yields CASSLGAAYSGNTIYF.

This clone was recorded a few times. V and J are TRBV10-3 and TRBJ1-2, with 7 bases aligning to TRBD1. The CDR3 extends over 12 amino acids. V lost 10 bases and J lost 6; bases outside the gene matches: 8. From germline, CDR1 is ENHRY and CDR2 SYGVKD. In nucleotides, the CDR3 is TGTGCCACGTTGACAGGGTCGAATGGCTACACCTTC. Amino acids: CATLTGSNGYTF.

The CDR3 DNA follows: TGCGCCAGCAGTCAATTCACAGATACGCAGTATTTT. Its protein product is CASSQFTDTQYF. The chain uses TRBV10-1 and TRBJ2-3; D unclear. The CDR3 sequence is 12 residues long. With 5 bases removed from V and 2 bases from J, the gap between germline ends came to 5 bases. Germline V gene lookup returns CDR1 WNHNN and CDR2 SYGVQD (reference sequence).

The chain couples TRBV4-2 to TRBJ1-3, with a possible D match to TRBD1 (6 bases). The V gene lost 5 bases and the J gene lost 8 bases, with 16 bases spanning the gap. The CDR3 extends over 14 amino acids. Germline CDR1 LGHNA, CDR2 YNFKEQ. For the CDR3, the DNA is TGTGCCAGCAGCTCGCAGGGGCCTAGGCACACCATATATTTT. Protein product: CASSSQGPRHTIYF.

The chain joins TRBV5-4 to TRBJ2-7; D could derive from TRBD1 or TRBD2 (5 bases each). CDR3 size: 15 residues. The germline V gene has CDR1 SGHNT and CDR2 YYREEE (reference sequence). Trimming cost V 2 bases and J 5 bases, with 17 bases left between them. This chain's CDR3 is CASSFRDVGLHEQYF. CDR3 DNA: TGTGCCAGCAGCTTTAGGGACGTGGGATTGCACGAGCAGTACTTC.

V is TRBV6-1 and J is TRBJ1-2; tentative D call: TRBD1 (6 bases). Trimming cost V 3 bases and J 0 bases, with 11 bases left between them. CDR1 and CDR2 (germline): MNHNS, SASEGT. This CDR3 has 15 amino acids. As DNA, the CDR3 is TGTGCCAGCAGTGATTCCGGGACAACTAACTATGGCTACACCTTC. Amino acid sequence: CASSDSGTTNYGYTF.

This clone was recorded once. The chain combines TRBV7-2 with TRBJ1-1, with 9 bases aligning to TRBD1. CDR3 length equals 15 residues. V lost 1 base, J lost 4 bases, and 4 bases stayed unmatched. Germline assignment: CDR1 SGHTA and CDR2 FQGNSA. CDR3 region: CASSLGQGGGTEAFF. The CDR3 nucleotides are TGTGCCAGCAGCTTAGGACAGGGGGGCGGCACTGAAGCTTTCTTT.

The chain couples TRBV7-9 to TRBJ1-1, with 9 bases lining up with TRBD1. The V segment lost 5 bases and the J segment 4 bases; nucleotides outside the gene matches: 2. From germline, CDR1 is SEHNR and CDR2 FQNEAQ (reference sequence). The CDR3 is made up of 13 amino acids. CDR3 coding DNA: TGTGCCAGCAGCGCGACAGGGGGCACTGAAGCTTTCTTT. Protein: CASSATGGTEAFF.

The chain uses TRBV6-1 and TRBJ1-2, with 7 bases fitting TRBD1. V dropped 5 bases and J dropped 4; count of bases not matched to a gene: 10. Per the germline V gene, CDR1 is MNHNS and CDR2 is SASEGT. This CDR3 spans 15 amino acids. In DNA, the CDR3 is TGTGCCAGCAGTCACGGACAGGTCTCAGGCTATGGCTACACCTTC. It yields the protein CASSHGQVSGYGYTF.

This clone was seen more than once but under ten times. The CDR3 loop reads CASSFYTKTEAFF. CDR3 sequence (DNA): TGTGCCAGCAGCTTCTACACCAAAACTGAAGCTTTCTTT. V gene TRBV5-4 combines with J gene TRBJ1-1; D call uncertain. Trimming cost V 2 bases and J 5 bases, with 10 bases left between them. Germline-derived CDR1 and CDR2 are SGHNT and YYREEE (reference sequence). The length of the CDR3 is 13 residues. The full variable domain, completed using reference TRBV5-4 and TRBJ1-1, is ETGVTQSPTHLIKTRGQQVTLRCSSQSGHNTVSWYQQALGQGPQFIFQYYREEENGRGNFPPRFSGLQFPNYSSELNVNALELDDSALYLCASSFYTKTEAFFGQGTRLTVV.

V gene TRBV7-3 combines with J gene TRBJ2-1, with 12 bases that match TRBD2. Trimming removed 4 bases from V and 4 bases from J; junction bases left unmatched: 2. Germline CDR1 SGHTA, CDR2 FQGTGA. This CDR3 spans 15 amino acids. CDR3 DNA sequence: TGTGCCAGCAGCTCCGGGACTAGCGGGTACAATGAGCAGTTCTTC. It is translated as CASSSGTSGYNEQFF.

This rearrangement joins TRBV6-6 to TRBJ1-5, with D unresolved. The germline CDR1 and CDR2 sequences are MNHNY and SVGAGI (reference sequence). V lost 5 bases to trimming and J lost 3 bases, with 8 bases between them. The CDR3 runs to 13 residues. Here the CDR3 reads CASSITLNQPQHF. CDR3 nucleotides: TGTGCCAGCAGTATTACCCTCAATCAGCCCCAGCATTTT.

This clone was observed a handful of times. The rearrangement joins TRBV30 to TRBJ1-1; perhaps TRBD1 as D (5 bases). V was shortened by 3 bases and J by 4 bases, with 24 bases between the two germline ends. Germline V gives CDR1 GTSNPN, CDR2 SVGIG (reference sequence). CDR3 length: 17 residues. CDR3 sequence: CAWSAKRPGSRGTEAFF. CDR3 coding DNA: TGTGCCTGGAGCGCAAAGCGGCCAGGCTCGAGGGGCACTGAAGCTTTCTTT.

The V call is TRBV6-5, the J call TRBJ1-2; the D is unclear. V was cut by 0 bases and J by 5 bases, with 7 bases left in between. CDR1 and CDR2 from the germline V gene are MNHEY and SVGAGI. CDR3 length: 13 amino acids. The CDR3 DNA sequence: TGTGCCAGCAGTTACTCCTTGGATTATGGCTACACCTTC. It encodes CASSYSLDYGYTF.

The V gene is TRBV27, the J gene TRBJ2-2; possibly TRBD2 for D (5 bases). The germline CDR1 and CDR2 sequences are MNHEY and SMNVEV (reference sequence). V was pared by 5 bases and J by 4 bases, with 20 bases between. The CDR3 consists of 17 residues. This chain's CDR3 is CASSGISRVRVTGELFF. The CDR3, as DNA: TGTGCCAGCAGTGGAATATCTAGGGTGCGGGTCACCGGGGAGCTGTTTTTT.

This sequence joins TRBV6-1 and TRBJ2-5; D call uncertain. The CDR3 is 12 residues long. Trimming took off 9 bases at V and 1 base at J, with 9 bases between the two ends. Germline assignment: CDR1 MNHNS and CDR2 SASEGT. CDR3 in DNA: TGTGCCAGTCACCCGGGCCAAGAGACCCAGTACTTC. Protein: CASHPGQETQYF.

This clone appeared a single time. The genes are TRBV15 and TRBJ2-7, with 10 nucleotides matching TRBD2. CDR1 LNHNV and CDR2 YYDKDF come from the germline V gene (reference sequence). This CDR3 is 15 amino acids long. The ends lost 5 bases at V and 2 bases at J; junction bases unmatched: 6. CDR3 DNA: TGTGCCACCAGCGTAGGACTAGCGGATACCTACGAGCAGTACTTC. This encodes CATSVGLADTYEQYF.

The chain employs TRBV6-6 and TRBJ2-7, with TRBD1 matching over 10 bases. The CDR3 contains 15 residues. Trimming at V came to 6 bases and at J to 1 base, leaving 6 bases not matched to a gene. Germline V gene lookup returns CDR1 MNHNY and CDR2 SVGAGI (reference sequence). DNA for the CDR3: TGTGCCAGCAGATCCGGACAGGGGGGATCCTACGAGCAGTACTTC. Its translation is CASRSGQGGSYEQYF.

The CDR3: CASSDGKAHYNSPLHF. The CDR3 DNA sequence: TGTGCCAGCAGTGATGGGAAGGCCCACTATAATTCACCCCTCCACTTT. This chain uses TRBV2 with TRBJ1-6; no firm D call. Trimming stripped 3 bases from V and 3 bases from J, with 12 bases between. Germline loops: CDR1 SNHLY, CDR2 FYNNEI. This CDR3 is built from 16 residues.

The sample holds one count of this clone. J is TRBJ2-4 and V is TRBV4-1, with 9 bases that match TRBD1. Unmatched junction bases numbered 6, after V lost 1 base and J lost 8 bases. The V gene's germline CDR1 is MGHRA and CDR2 YSYEKL. The CDR3 length is 15 residues. CDR3 nucleotides: TGCGCCAGCAGCCAAGGCCCGCGGACAGGGGACATTCAGTACTTC. Its protein is CASSQGPRTGDIQYF.

As DNA, the CDR3 is TGTGCCAGCAGTTTACAGGGGGCAGGTGAAAAACTGTTTTTT. It specifies CASSLQGAGEKLFF. The chain links TRBV6-5 to TRBJ1-4; 9 bases fit TRBD1. The CDR3 is 14 amino acids. Germline V gene sequence: CDR1 MNHEY, CDR2 SVGAGI. With 4 bases clipped from V and 7 bases from J, the junction kept 4 bases outside the gene matches.

This chain links TRBV7-6 with TRBJ2-1; 8 bases fit TRBD2. There are 15 residues in the CDR3. V lost 4 bases and J lost 9; bases outside the gene matches: 11. The V gene's germline CDR1 is SGHVS and CDR2 FNYEAQ. The CDR3 loop is CASSSPGLGFGEQFF. The CDR3 DNA follows: TGTGCCAGCAGCTCGCCGGGACTAGGCTTCGGTGAGCAGTTCTTC.

CDR3 nucleotide sequence: TGTGCCAGCAGACCGGCAGGGATATACTACGAGCAGTACTTC. Its translation is CASRPAGIYYEQYF. This chain uses TRBV28 with TRBJ2-7; tentative D call: TRBD1 (5 bases). Germline V gives CDR1 MDHEN, CDR2 SYDVKM. V lost 6 bases to trimming and J lost 3 bases, with 15 bases between them. This CDR3 has 14 amino acids.

This clone was seen once. V and J are TRBV18 and TRBJ2-3; D call uncertain. Germline-derived CDR1 and CDR2 are KGHSH and LQKENI. The CDR3 totals 14 residues. Trimming pared 3 bases from V and 0 bases from J, leaving 7 bases between. The CDR3, as DNA: TGTGCCAGCTCACCGGTGGGAAGCACAGATACGCAGTATTTT. Translating gives CASSPVGSTDTQYF.

V usage is TRBV5-1 and J usage is TRBJ1-1, with D perhaps TRBD1 (6 bases). Germline lookup yields CDR1 SGHRS and CDR2 YFSETQ. The CDR3 runs 14 residues. Trimming removed 4 bases at V and 0 bases at J, with 10 bases between. In DNA form, the CDR3 reads TGCGCCAGCAGCCCTGGACAGATGAACACTGAAGCTTTCTTT. This gives the protein CASSPGQMNTEAFF.

The V and J genes are TRBV6-5 and TRBJ2-1; the D gene could be TRBD1 or TRBD2 (6 bases each). The V end lost 0 bases, the J end lost 3 bases, and 12 bases lay between the germline ends. Germline assignment: CDR1 MNHEY and CDR2 SVGAGI. The length of the CDR3 is 16 residues. The CDR3 nucleotides are TGTGCCAGCAGTTACTCTGGGGGGCCCTACTACAATGAGCAGTTCTTC. Translating it yields CASSYSGGPYYNEQFF.

V and J are TRBV11-3 and TRBJ1-1, with a weak D call TRBD1 (5 bases). The CDR3 is made up of 14 amino acids. Germline values: CDR1 SGHNT, CDR2 YENEEA. The V and J ends lost 3 bases and 2 bases respectively, with 10 bases between them. DNA for the CDR3: TGTGCCAGCAGCTTTTCGGGGGGTAACACTGAAGCTTTCTTT. It is translated as CASSFSGGNTEAFF.